This TCR beta chain was identified in a study of shared clonotypes between healthy human individuals. Findings and caveats of the study: Compared with memory subsets, naive subsets generally had larger estimated richness.

As defined, naive CD8 cells were CD45RO-negative and positively selected for CCR7, with terminally differentiated effector memory CD45RA+ cells excluded. Details on this clone: Antigen unknown.

It was across several immunoSEQ plates that each subset's genomic DNA was evenly split. Replicate PCRs from sorted subsets contained around 200 ng DNA, which is approximately 30,000 T cell genomes. Repertoires were generated with immunoSEQ multiplex PCR, while TCRdb's copy carries only in-frame clones and drops some. The sample contains about 750,000 clones, about 91% of which appear only once. This CDR3 comprises 13 residues. V lost 5 bases, J lost 1 base, and 8 bases lay in between. CDR1 and CDR2 (germline): SQVTM, ANQGSEA. V and J are TRBV29-1 and TRBJ2-2; no definite D call. The receptor was isolated from a man aged 25-45 years in good health. The sequenced sample consisted of naive CD8+ T cells sorted from blood. The CDR3 DNA follows: TGCAGCGTTACCCGACAGAACACCGGGGAGCTGTTTTTT. Translated, it gives CSVTRQNTGELFF.